A selection of T cell receptor beta chains follows, all from one sample in a study of T cell responses to AZD1222 COVID-19 vaccine. TCRdb keeps only in-frame clones here, not all; method: immunoSEQ multiplex PCR. The top ten clones hold about 9.6% of a sample with roughly 70,000 clones, roughly 87% of them seen once. The sequencing used peripheral blood, collected 28 days after the second AZD1222 dose. The receptors derive from an adult who received the AZD1222 COVID-19 vaccine. CDR3s include the opening cysteine and the closing phenylalanine or tryptophan. The D gene is left open where the match is weak. Expanded clones are given a class, and other clones once, few, many or no size at all.

>.|TRBJ2-3|TRBV27|TRBD2
TGTGCCAGCCGCCTCTTGGCTAGCGGTCAAGATACGCAGTATTTT
CASRLLASGQDTQYF
>.|TRBJ1-2|TRBV6-5|TRBD1
TGTGCCAGTTTCGAACAGGGGAAACATGGCTACACCTTC
CASFEQGKHGYTF
>.|TRBJ1-2|TRBV7-3|TRBD1
TGTGCCAGCAGCACCCGGACAGGGTATGGCTACACCTTC
CASSTRTGYGYTF
>.|TRBJ2-4|TRBV11-2|TRBD1
TGTGCCAGCAGCGAAACGAACAGGGGAAAGGGCATTCAGTACTTC
CASSETNRGKGIQYF
>.|TRBJ1-2|TRBV7-9|TRBD1
TGTGCCGGGGACAGGGTTAACTATGGCTACACCTTC
CAGDRVNYGYTF
>.|TRBJ1-6|TRBV4-1|.
TGCGCCAGCAGCCAAGGGTGGAAGGGTAGCTCCTATAATTCACCCCTCCACTTT
CASSQGWKGSSYNSPLHF
>.|TRBJ1-1|TRBV7-9|.
TGTGCCAGCAGCTCTCCCCGAATTACTGAAGCTTTCTTT
CASSSPRITEAFF
>.|TRBJ1-2|TRBV9|TRBD1
TGTGCCAGCAGCGTTCAACAGGGGGGACTAAACTATGGCTACACCTTC
CASSVQQGGLNYGYTF
>.|TRBJ2-4|TRBV21-1|.
TGTGCCAGCAGCAAATACGAGACAGGGAGGTTTTGGAACATTCAGTACTTC
CASSKYETGRFWNIQYF
>many|TRBJ2-1|TRBV6-5|.
TGTGCCAGCACAGCGGACCACTCCTACAATGAGCAGTTCTTC
CASTADHSYNEQFF
>.|TRBJ2-3|TRBV24-1|.
TGTGCCACCAGTGACGGAGGGACAGATACGCAGTATTTT
CATSDGGTDTQYF
>.|TRBJ2-7|TRBV4-1|.
TGCGCCAGCAGCACAGATCAGGGGAACCTTCGGGACGAGCAGTACTTC
CASSTDQGNLRDEQYF
>.|TRBJ2-7|TRBV7-9|.
TGTGCCAGCAGCTTAGGCAGTACCTCCTACGAGCAGTACTTC
CASSLGSTSYEQYF
>once|TRBJ1-5|TRBV19|TRBD1
TGTGCCAGTAGTTCCAATGGGCGGGGACAGGGGGATGCCCAGCATTTT
CASSSNGRGQGDAQHF
>.|TRBJ2-7|TRBV7-2|.
TGTGCCAGCAGCCAAATAGGGGATAGGGACGAGCAGTACTTC
CASSQIGDRDEQYF
>once|TRBJ2-1|TRBV6-2/TRBV6-3|TRBD1
TGTGCCAGCAGCGGACAGGGAGCAAATGAGCAGTTCTTC
CASSGQGANEQFF
>.|TRBJ2-7|TRBV28|.
TGTGCCAGCACCTTGGGTCGGGGTGAGCAGTACTTC
CASTLGRGEQYF
>.|TRBJ2-6|TRBV5-1|TRBD1
TGCGCCAGCAGCTTGGGGCAGGGGGTAGCCGGGGCCAACGTCCTGACTTTC
CASSLGQGVAGANVLTF
>.|TRBJ1-5|TRBV6-2/TRBV6-3|.
TGTGCCAGCAGTTACCCGCCGGGGCCATCTCCCCTCAATCAGCCCCAGCATTTT
CASSYPPGPSPLNQPQHF
>.|TRBJ2-4|TRBV27|.
TGTGCCAGCAGTTTGGGGGCAGGGAAAGTAGCCAAAAACATTCAGTACTTC
CASSLGAGKVAKNIQYF
>.|TRBJ2-5|TRBV24-1|TRBD1
TGTGCCACCAGTGAGGGGGGACAGGGGATCGTACAAGAGACCCAGTACTTC
CATSEGGQGIVQETQYF
>.|TRBJ2-7|TRBV6-2/TRBV6-3|.
TGTGCCAGCAGTCGTTATAGCGCAACCTACGAGCAGTACTTC
CASSRYSATYEQYF
>.|TRBJ1-2|TRBV30|.
TGTGCCTGGAGTGCGGGGGAGCTTAACTATGGCTACACCTTC
CAWSAGELNYGYTF
>.|TRBJ2-3|TRBV18|.
TGTGCCAGCTCGCCAGGGGTGACAGATACGCAGTATTTT
CASSPGVTDTQYF
>.|TRBJ1-6|TRBV5-8|TRBD1
TGTGCCAGCAGCTGGAGGACAGGAAGGCCCCTCCACTTT
CASSWRTGRPLHF
>.|TRBJ2-1|TRBV7-2|.
TGTGCCAGCAGCTTAAGGGACTCCCATGGCAATGAGCAGTTCTTC
CASSLRDSHGNEQFF
>.|TRBJ2-7|TRBV27|.
TGTGCCAGCAGTTCCCCCTTCTCCTACGAGCAGTACTTC
CASSSPFSYEQYF
>.|TRBJ2-1|TRBV29-1|.
TGCAGCGTTGCATTCTACAATGAGCAGTTCTTC
CSVAFYNEQFF
>.|TRBJ1-2|TRBV18|TRBD1
TGTGCCAGCTCACCAAAGGGACAGGGGGCTTGGGGCTACACCTTC
CASSPKGQGAWGYTF
>.|TRBJ1-1|TRBV11-2|.
TGTGCCAGCAGGCCCCCATTGAACACTGAAGCTTTCTTT
CASRPPLNTEAFF
>.|TRBJ2-7|TRBV4-1|.
TGCGCCAGCAGCCAAGACCCCGGGCAGGGGCCCTACGAGCAGTACTTC
CASSQDPGQGPYEQYF
>.|TRBJ1-5|TRBV12-3/TRBV12-4|.
TGTGCCAGCAGTTTAGCGGGGACGCCCTACCAGCATTTT
CASSLAGTPYQHF
>.|TRBJ1-4|TRBV5-1|.
TGCGCCAGCAGCTTGGGTGGGAAGCCTAATGAAAAACTGTTTTTT
CASSLGGKPNEKLFF
>.|TRBJ2-7|TRBV19|TRBD1
TGTGCCAGTAGTCCTCGGACAGGGGCCCTCTACGAGCAGTACTTC
CASSPRTGALYEQYF
>.|TRBJ2-3|TRBV3-1/TRBV3-2|.
TGTGCCAGCAGCCGGGCGGGACCAAGCACAGATACGCAGTATTTT
CASSRAGPSTDTQYF
>.|TRBJ2-7|TRBV9|.
TGTGCCAGCAGCGTAGAGGCCCGCGGTCCCTACGAGCAGTACTTC
CASSVEARGPYEQYF
>.|TRBJ1-1|TRBV7-2|.
TGTGCCAGCACCTCAGGGGTTGTCACTGAAGCTTTCTTT
CASTSGVVTEAFF
>once|TRBJ2-4|TRBV5-4|TRBD2
TGTGCCAGCAGCGGGACTACAGTGGATACCAAAAACATTCAGTACTTC
CASSGTTVDTKNIQYF
>.|TRBJ2-7|TRBV5-1|TRBD2
TGCGCCAGCAGCTTGGGTGGTAGCGGGTCTCTCGAGCAGTACTTC
CASSLGGSGSLEQYF
>.|TRBJ1-4|TRBV7-2|.
TGTGCCAGCAGCGCCGACGCGGTTCATAATGAAAAACTGTTTTTT
CASSADAVHNEKLFF
>.|TRBJ1-1|TRBV10-2|.
TGCGCCAGCAGTGATGGGACGGCGCGCAGCACTGAAGCTTTCTTT
CASSDGTARSTEAFF
>.|TRBJ1-5|TRBV10-3|TRBD1
TGTGCCATCGGGGAGGGACAGGGGAGCAATCAGCCCCAGCATTTT
CAIGEGQGSNQPQHF
>.|TRBJ1-3|TRBV7-3|.
TGTGCCAGCAGCCACAGGCGCTTCTCTGGAAACACCATATATTTT
CASSHRRFSGNTIYF
>.|TRBJ1-1|TRBV24-1|TRBD1
TGTGCCACCAGAGGGACAGGGGTAAGCACTGAAGCTTTCTTT
CATRGTGVSTEAFF
>.|TRBJ2-5|TRBV19|.
TGTGCCAGTAGTATGCGCACGGCGGTCTTCGAAGAGACCCAGTACTTC
CASSMRTAVFEETQYF
>once|TRBJ1-1|TRBV6-5|.
TGTGCCAGCAGTTGGGACTCCTGGACTGAAGCTTTCTTT
CASSWDSWTEAFF
>.|TRBJ1-5|TRBV27|.
TGTGCCAGCAGTTGGGCAGACAATCAGCCCCAGCATTTT
CASSWADNQPQHF
>once|TRBJ1-5|TRBV6-2/TRBV6-3|.
TGTGCCAGCAGTTACTCGGGGGGGGCGAGCAATCAGCCCCAGCATTTT
CASSYSGGASNQPQHF
>.|TRBJ1-2|TRBV9|.
TGTGCCAGCAGCGGGGCTCTGGCACCTTATGGCTACACCTTC
CASSGALAPYGYTF
>.|TRBJ2-5|TRBV30|.
TGTGCCTGGAGTTCAGGGGAAGAGACCCAGTACTTC
CAWSSGEETQYF
>.|TRBJ1-1|TRBV11-2|.
TGTGCCAGCAGCTTAGAGGAGGGGCGATACACTGAAGCTTTCTTT
CASSLEEGRYTEAFF
>.|TRBJ1-2|TRBV29-1|.
TGCAGCTCTCGAGGGGCAACTGGCTACACCTTC
CSSRGATGYTF
>.|TRBJ2-1|TRBV7-6|TRBD1
TGTGCCAGCAGCTTAGCCCCATTCCGACAGGGGGGGAACAATGAGCAGTTCTTC
CASSLAPFRQGGNNEQFF
>.|TRBJ2-1|TRBV7-3|TRBD2
TGTGCCAGCAGCTTTAGCGGGCGGGATGAGCAGTTCTTC
CASSFSGRDEQFF
>.|TRBJ2-7|TRBV6-6|TRBD1
TGTGCCAGCAGTTACCTAAGACAGGGCGTAACCTACGAGCAGTACTTC
CASSYLRQGVTYEQYF
>.|TRBJ1-2|TRBV25-1|.
TGTGCCAGCAGCCCCCCGACAGGAGACCGCTATGGCTACACCTTC
CASSPPTGDRYGYTF
>.|TRBJ1-2|TRBV30|.
TGTGCCTGGAGTAATTGGGACATTAAACAATATGGCTACACCTTC
CAWSNWDIKQYGYTF
>.|TRBJ2-3|TRBV5-8|.
TGTGCCAGCAGCTCCTTCCCCAGGGAAGATACGCAGTATTTT
CASSSFPREDTQYF
>.|TRBJ2-1|TRBV5-1|.
TGCGCCAGCAGCTTGGTAACGAACTACAATGAGCAGTTCTTC
CASSLVTNYNEQFF